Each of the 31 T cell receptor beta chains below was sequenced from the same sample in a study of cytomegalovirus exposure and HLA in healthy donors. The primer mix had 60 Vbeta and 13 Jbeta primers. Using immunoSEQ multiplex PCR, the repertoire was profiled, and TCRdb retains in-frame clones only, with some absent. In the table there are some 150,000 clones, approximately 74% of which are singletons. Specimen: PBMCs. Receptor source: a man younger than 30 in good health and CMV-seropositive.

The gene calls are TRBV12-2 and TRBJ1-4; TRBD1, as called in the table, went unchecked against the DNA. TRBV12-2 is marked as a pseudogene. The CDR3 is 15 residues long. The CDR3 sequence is CASRSRQWPLVELFF. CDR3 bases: TGTGCAAGTCGCTCTCGACAGTGGCCGTTGGTGGAACTGTTTTTT.

CDR3 amino acids: CASSVGRGFGYTF. As DNA, the CDR3 is TGTGCCAGCAGCGTAGGCAGGGGATTTGGCTACACCTTC. This sequence joins TRBV9 and TRBJ1-2, with a possible D match to TRBD1 (6 bases). From germline, CDR1 is SGDLS and CDR2 YYNGEE. The V and J ends lost 0 bases and 7 bases respectively, with 10 bases between them. The CDR3 is made up of 13 amino acids. The full variable domain, completed using reference TRBV9 and TRBJ1-2, is DSGVTQTPKHLITATGQRVTLRCSPRSGDLSVYWYQQSLDQGLQFLIQYYNGEERAKGNILERFSAQQFPDLHSELNLSSLELGDSALYFCASSVGRGFGYTFGSGTRLTVV.

CDR3 sequence (DNA): TGTGCCAGCAGCCCTCGGACAAGTTCCTACAATGAGCAGTTCTTC. It is translated as CASSPRTSSYNEQFF. This chain connects TRBV11-2 to TRBJ2-1; a weak D match, TRBD1 (5 bases). V gave up 5 bases and J gave up 1 base, with 12 bases separating them. The CDR3 runs to 15 residues. From germline, CDR1 is SGHAT and CDR2 FQNNGV. Combining the CDR3 with reference TRBV11-2 and TRBJ2-1 gives the whole variable domain EAGVAQSPRYKIIEKRQSVAFWCNPISGHATLYWYQQILGQGPKLLIQFQNNGVVDDSQLPKDRFSAERLKGVDSTLKIQPAKLEDSAVYLCASSPRTSSYNEQFFGPGTRLTVL.

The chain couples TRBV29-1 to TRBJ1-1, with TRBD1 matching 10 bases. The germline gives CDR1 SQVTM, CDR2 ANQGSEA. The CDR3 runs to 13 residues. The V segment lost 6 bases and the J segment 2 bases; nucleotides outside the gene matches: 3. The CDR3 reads CSVQTGGNTEAFF. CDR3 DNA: TGCAGCGTCCAGACAGGGGGCAACACTGAAGCTTTCTTT.

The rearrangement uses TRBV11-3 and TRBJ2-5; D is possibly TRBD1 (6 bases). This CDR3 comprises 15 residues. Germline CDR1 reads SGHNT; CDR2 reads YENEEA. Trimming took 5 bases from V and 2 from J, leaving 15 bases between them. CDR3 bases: TGTGCCAGCAGCCTATCCGGGACAACTCAAGAGACCCAGTACTTC. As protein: CASSLSGTTQETQYF.

This CDR3 is CASSQRGQETQYF. DNA of the CDR3: TGTGCCAGCAGCCAAAGGGGGCAAGAGACCCAGTACTTC. The chain recombines TRBV4-2 with TRBJ2-5, with a tentative D call TRBD1 (6 bases). CDR1 and CDR2 from the germline V gene are LGHNA and YNFKEQ. With 2 bases removed from V and 2 bases from J, the gap between germline ends came to 6 bases. The CDR3 is made up of 13 amino acids.

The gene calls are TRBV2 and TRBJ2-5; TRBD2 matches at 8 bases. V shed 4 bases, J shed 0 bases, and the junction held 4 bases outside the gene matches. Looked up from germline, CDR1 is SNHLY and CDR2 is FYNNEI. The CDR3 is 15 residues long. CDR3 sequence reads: CASSVIAGYQETQYF. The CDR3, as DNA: TGTGCCAGCAGTGTGATAGCGGGGTACCAAGAGACCCAGTACTTC.

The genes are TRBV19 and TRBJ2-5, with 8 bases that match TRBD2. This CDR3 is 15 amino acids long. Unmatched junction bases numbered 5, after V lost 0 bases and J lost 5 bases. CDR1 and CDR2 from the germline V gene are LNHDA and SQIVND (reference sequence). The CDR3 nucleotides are TGTGCCAGTAGTATAGACGGGGGGGGTTTGGAGACCCAGTACTTC. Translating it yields CASSIDGGGLETQYF.

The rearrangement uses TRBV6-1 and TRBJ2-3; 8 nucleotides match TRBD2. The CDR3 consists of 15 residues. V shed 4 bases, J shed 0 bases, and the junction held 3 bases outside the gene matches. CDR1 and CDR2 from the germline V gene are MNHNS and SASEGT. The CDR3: CASSGAGASTDTQYF. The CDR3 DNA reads TGTGCCAGCAGTGGAGCGGGGGCTAGCACAGATACGCAGTATTTT.

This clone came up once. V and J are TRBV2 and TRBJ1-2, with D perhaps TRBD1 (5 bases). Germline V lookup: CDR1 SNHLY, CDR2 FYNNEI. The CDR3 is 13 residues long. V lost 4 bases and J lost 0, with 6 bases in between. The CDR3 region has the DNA TGTGCCAGCAGTGGACAGCCTAACTATGGCTACACCTTC. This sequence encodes CASSGQPNYGYTF.

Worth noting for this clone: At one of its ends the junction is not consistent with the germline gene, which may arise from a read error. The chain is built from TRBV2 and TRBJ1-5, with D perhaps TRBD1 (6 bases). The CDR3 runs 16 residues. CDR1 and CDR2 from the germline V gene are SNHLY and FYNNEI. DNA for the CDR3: TGTGCCAGCAGTACGCAAACAGGGACCAGCAATCAGCCCCGGCATTTT. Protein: CASSTQTGTSNQPRHF.

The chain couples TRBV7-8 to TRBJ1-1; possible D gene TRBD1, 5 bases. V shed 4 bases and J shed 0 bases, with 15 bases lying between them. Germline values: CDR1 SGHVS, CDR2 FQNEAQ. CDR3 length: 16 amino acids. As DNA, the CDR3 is TGTGCCAGCAGCTCCCCCGCGGGACCCATGAACACTGAAGCTTTCTTT. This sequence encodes CASSSPAGPMNTEAFF.

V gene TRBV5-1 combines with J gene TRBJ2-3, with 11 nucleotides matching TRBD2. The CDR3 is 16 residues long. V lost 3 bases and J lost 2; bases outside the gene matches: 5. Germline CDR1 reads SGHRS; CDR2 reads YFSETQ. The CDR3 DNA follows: TGCGCCAGCAGCTGGGGACTAGCGGACTACACAGATACGCAGTATTTT. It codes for CASSWGLADYTDTQYF. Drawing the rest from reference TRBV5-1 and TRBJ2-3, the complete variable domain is KAGVTQTPRYLIKTRGQQVTLSCSPISGHRSVSWYQQTPGQGLQFLFEYFSETQRNKGNFPGRFSGRQFSNSRSEMNVSTLELGDSALYLCASSWGLADYTDTQYFGPGTRLTVL.

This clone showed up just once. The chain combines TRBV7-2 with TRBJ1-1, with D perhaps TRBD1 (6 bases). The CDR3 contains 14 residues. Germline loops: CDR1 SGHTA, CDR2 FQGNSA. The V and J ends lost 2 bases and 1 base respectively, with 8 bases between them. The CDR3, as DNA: TGTGCCAGCAGCTTAAGGACAGCGAACACTGAAGCTTTCTTT. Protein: CASSLRTANTEAFF.

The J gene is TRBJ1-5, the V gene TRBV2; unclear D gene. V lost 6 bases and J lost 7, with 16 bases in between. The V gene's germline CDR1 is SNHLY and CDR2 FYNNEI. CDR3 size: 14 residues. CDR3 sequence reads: CASRIYEGGQPQHF. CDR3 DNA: TGTGCCAGCAGAATTTACGAGGGAGGGCAGCCCCAGCATTTT.

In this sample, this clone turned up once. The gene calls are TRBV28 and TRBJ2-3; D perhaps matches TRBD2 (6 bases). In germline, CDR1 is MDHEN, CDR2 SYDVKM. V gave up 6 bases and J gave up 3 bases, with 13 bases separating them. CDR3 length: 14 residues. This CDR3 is CASRWSRGTDTQYF. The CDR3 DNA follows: TGTGCCAGCAGATGGTCCCGGGGGACAGATACGCAGTATTTT.

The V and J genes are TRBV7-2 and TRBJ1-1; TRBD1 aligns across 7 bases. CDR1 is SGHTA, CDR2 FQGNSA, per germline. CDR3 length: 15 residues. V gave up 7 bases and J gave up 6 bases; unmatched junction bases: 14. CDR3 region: CASTALPYRGSEAFF. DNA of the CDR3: TGTGCCAGCACCGCCCTCCCCTACAGGGGCTCTGAAGCTTTCTTT.

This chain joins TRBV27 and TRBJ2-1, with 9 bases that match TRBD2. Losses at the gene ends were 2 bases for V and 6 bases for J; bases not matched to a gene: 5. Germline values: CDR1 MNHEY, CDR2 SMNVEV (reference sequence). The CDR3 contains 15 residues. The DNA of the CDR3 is TGTGCCAGCAGTTTAAGACTAGCGGATTTCAATGAGCAGTTCTTC. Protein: CASSLRLADFNEQFF.

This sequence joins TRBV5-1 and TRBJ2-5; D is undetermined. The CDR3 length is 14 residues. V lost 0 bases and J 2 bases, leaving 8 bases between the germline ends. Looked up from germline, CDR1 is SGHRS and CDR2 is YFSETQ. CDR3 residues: CASSLGSTQETQYF. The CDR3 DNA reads TGCGCCAGCAGCTTGGGGAGCACACAAGAGACCCAGTACTTC.

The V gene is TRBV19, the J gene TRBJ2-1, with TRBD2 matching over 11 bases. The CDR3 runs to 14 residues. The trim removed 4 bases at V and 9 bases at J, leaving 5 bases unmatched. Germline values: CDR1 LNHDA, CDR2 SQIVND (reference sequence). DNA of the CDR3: TGTGCCAGTAGTAAACTAGCGGGAGTCGGTGAGCAGTTCTTC. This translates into CASSKLAGVGEQFF.

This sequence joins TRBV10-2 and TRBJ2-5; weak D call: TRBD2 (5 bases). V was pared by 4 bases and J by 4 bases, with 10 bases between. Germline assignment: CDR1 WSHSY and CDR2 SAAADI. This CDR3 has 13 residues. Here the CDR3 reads CASSGGVPETQYF. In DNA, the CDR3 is TGCGCCAGCAGTGGGGGAGTCCCAGAGACCCAGTACTTC.

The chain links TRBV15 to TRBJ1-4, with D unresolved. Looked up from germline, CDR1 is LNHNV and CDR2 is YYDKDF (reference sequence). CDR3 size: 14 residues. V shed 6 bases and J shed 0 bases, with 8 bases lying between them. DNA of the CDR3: TGTGCCACCAGACAAGATGCAACTAATGAAAAACTGTTTTTT. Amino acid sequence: CATRQDATNEKLFF.

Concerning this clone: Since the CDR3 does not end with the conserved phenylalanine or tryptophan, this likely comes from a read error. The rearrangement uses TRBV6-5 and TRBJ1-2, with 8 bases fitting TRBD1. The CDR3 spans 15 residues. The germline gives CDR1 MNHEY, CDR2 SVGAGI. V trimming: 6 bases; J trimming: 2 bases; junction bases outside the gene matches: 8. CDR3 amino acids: CASSRQGSGNYGYTV. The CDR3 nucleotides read TGTGCCAGCAGCCGACAGGGGTCGGGGAACTATGGCTACACCGTC.

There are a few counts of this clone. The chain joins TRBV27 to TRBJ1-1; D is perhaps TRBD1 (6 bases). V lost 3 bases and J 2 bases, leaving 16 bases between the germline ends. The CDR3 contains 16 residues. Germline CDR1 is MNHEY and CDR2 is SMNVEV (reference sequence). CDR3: CASSFTAGTPNTEAFF. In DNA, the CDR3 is TGTGCCAGCAGTTTCACCGCCGGGACACCTAACACTGAAGCTTTCTTT.

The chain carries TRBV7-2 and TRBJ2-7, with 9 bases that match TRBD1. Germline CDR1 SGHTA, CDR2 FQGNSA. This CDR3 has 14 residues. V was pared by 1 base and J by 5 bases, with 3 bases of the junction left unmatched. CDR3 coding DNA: TGTGCCAGCAGCTTAGTAAGGGACAGGGACGAGCAGTACTTC. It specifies CASSLVRDRDEQYF.

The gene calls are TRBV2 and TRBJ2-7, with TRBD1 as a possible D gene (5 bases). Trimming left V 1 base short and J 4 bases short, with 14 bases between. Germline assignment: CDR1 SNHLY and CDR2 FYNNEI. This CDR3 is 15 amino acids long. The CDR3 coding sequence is TGTGCCAGCAGTGAAGGGAGTCACAGGAGATACGAGCAGTACTTC. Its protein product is CASSEGSHRRYEQYF. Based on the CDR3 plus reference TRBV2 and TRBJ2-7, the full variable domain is EPEVTQTPSHQVTQMGQEVILRCVPISNHLYFYWYRQILGQKVEFLVSFYNNEISEKSEIFDDQFSVERPDGSNFTLKIRSTKLEDSAMYFCASSEGSHRRYEQYFGPGTRLTVT.

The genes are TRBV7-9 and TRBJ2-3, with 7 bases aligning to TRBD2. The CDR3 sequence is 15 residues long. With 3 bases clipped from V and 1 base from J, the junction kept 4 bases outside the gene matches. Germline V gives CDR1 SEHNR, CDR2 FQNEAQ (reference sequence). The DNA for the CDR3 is TGTGCCAGCAGCTTCGGCGGGAGTGGCACAGATACGCAGTATTTT. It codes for CASSFGGSGTDTQYF.

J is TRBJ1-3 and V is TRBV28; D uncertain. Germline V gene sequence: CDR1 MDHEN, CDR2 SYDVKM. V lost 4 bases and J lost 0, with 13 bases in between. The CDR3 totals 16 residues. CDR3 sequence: CASSSDLGASGNTIYF. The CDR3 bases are TGTGCCAGCAGTTCTGACCTAGGCGCCTCTGGAAACACCATATATTTT.

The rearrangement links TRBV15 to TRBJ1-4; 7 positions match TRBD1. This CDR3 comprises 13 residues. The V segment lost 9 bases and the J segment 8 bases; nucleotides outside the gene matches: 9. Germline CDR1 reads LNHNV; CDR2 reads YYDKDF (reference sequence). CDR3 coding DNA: TGTGCCACTCGCAAGGGGGCGGGCGAAAAACTGTTTTTT. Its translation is CATRKGAGEKLFF.

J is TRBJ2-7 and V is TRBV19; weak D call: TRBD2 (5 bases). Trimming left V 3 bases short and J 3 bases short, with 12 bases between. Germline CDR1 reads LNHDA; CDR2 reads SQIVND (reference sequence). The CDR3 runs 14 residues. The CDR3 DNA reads TGTGCCAGTAGTATCTCGCGGGCCAACTACGAGCAGTACTTC. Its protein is CASSISRANYEQYF.

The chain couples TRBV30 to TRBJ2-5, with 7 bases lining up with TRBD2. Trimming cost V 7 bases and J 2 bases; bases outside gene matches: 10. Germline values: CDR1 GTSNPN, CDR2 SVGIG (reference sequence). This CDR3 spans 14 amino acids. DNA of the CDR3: TGTGCCTTAGGCGGGGGAGGGGAACAAGAGACCCAGTACTTC. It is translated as CALGGGGEQETQYF.